The 19 T cell receptor beta chains reported below all come from one sample, sequenced in a study of blood T cell repertoires in COVID-19. The protocol was immunoSEQ multiplex PCR, while the TCRdb copy is restricted to in-frame clones and leaves out a portion. The data hold about 320,000 clones, with over 85% observed a single time. Specimen: PBMCs or T cells enriched from blood (not recorded which). These receptors all come from a man in his sixties who had recovered from COVID-19.

The V gene is TRBV5-5, the J gene TRBJ2-5, with 10 bases fitting TRBD1. With 1 base clipped from V and 5 bases from J, the junction kept 14 bases outside the gene matches. Germline CDR1 is SGHKS and CDR2 is YYEKEE (reference sequence). This CDR3 is built from 18 residues. The CDR3 reads CASSLIVSDRGRSETQYF. The CDR3 DNA follows: TGTGCCAGCAGCTTGATTGTCTCCGACAGGGGGCGTTCGGAGACCCAGTACTTC.

The gene calls are TRBV11-2 and TRBJ2-1; TRBD2 agrees at 9 bases. This CDR3 has 18 residues. Trimming took 5 bases from V and 7 from J; bases not matched to a gene: 18. Per the germline V gene, CDR1 is SGHAT and CDR2 is FQNNGV. Here the CDR3 DNA reads TGTGCCAGCAGCCCCTCGGTGGTGTTGGTAGCGGGAGTTAATGAGCAGTTCTTC. Translating gives CASSPSVVLVAGVNEQFF.

The J gene is TRBJ2-1, the V gene TRBV11-2; D might be TRBD2 (5 bases). Germline V lookup: CDR1 SGHAT, CDR2 FQNNGV. The CDR3 is 13 residues long. V lost 6 bases and J 6 bases, leaving 12 bases between the germline ends. The CDR3 sequence is CASSPGVLNEQFF. CDR3 bases: TGTGCCAGCAGTCCCGGGGTACTCAATGAGCAGTTCTTC.

The chain carries TRBV6-5 and TRBJ1-4, with unresolved D. Germline loops: CDR1 MNHEY, CDR2 SVGAGI. This CDR3 region has 12 residues. The V gene lost 8 bases and the J gene lost 4 bases, with 8 bases spanning the gap. CDR3 coding DNA: TGTGCCAGCGTAGGGAGTAATGAAAAACTGTTTTTT. Protein: CASVGSNEKLFF.

V is TRBV25-1 and J is TRBJ1-1; D gene unclear. Germline CDR1 and CDR2: MGHDK and SYGVNS. The CDR3 is made up of 12 amino acids. V lost 7 bases to trimming and J lost 6 bases, with 12 bases between them. The CDR3 loop is CASTRRGSEAFF. Here the CDR3 DNA reads TGTGCCAGCACCCGACGGGGATCTGAAGCTTTCTTT.

This chain uses TRBV5-4 with TRBJ1-2; TRBD1 aligns across 7 bases. Germline trimming cut 0 bases from V and 8 bases from J; bases unmatched to any gene: 1. The CDR3 runs 12 residues. The germline gives CDR1 SGHNT, CDR2 YYREEE (reference sequence). CDR3 bases: TGTGCCAGCAGCTTGGACAGGGGCGGCTACACCTTC. Its protein is CASSLDRGGYTF.

The chain couples TRBV28 to TRBJ1-5; D uncertain. Germline V CDR1 and CDR2: MDHEN, SYDVKM. V lost 10 bases and J lost 4, with 14 bases in between. The CDR3 consists of 13 residues. For the CDR3, the DNA is TGTGCCACCTCCCCCTCCCCTAATCAGCCCCAGCATTTT. Translation gives CATSPSPNQPQHF.

CDR3 nucleotide sequence: TGTGCCAGCAGAGCCCCGGGACACATAGATACGCAGTATTTT. It codes for CASRAPGHIDTQYF. The chain links TRBV25-1 to TRBJ2-3, with D tentatively TRBD1 (6 bases). The germline V gene encodes CDR1 MGHDK and CDR2 SYGVNS. Trimming removed 6 bases at V and 5 bases at J, with 15 bases between. The CDR3 spans 14 residues.

The chain uses TRBV3-1 (or the pseudogene TRBV3-2) and TRBJ2-7; 9 bases match TRBD1. The CDR3 covers 16 residues. The V gene's germline CDR1 is LGHDT and CDR2 YNNKEL (reference sequence). The V gene end was trimmed by 5 bases and the J gene end by 2 bases; junction bases not matched to a gene: 10. The CDR3 loop is CASSYNRDRETYEQYF. The CDR3 nucleotides are TGTGCCAGCAGCTACAACCGGGACAGGGAAACCTACGAGCAGTACTTC.

This chain joins TRBV3-1 (or the pseudogene TRBV3-2) and TRBJ1-3, with TRBD1 matching over 10 bases. With V trimmed by 3 bases and J by 8 bases, 7 bases remained unmatched. Germline V CDR1 and CDR2: LGHDT, YNNKEL (reference sequence). This CDR3 has 15 amino acids. The DNA for the CDR3 is TGTGCCAGCAGCCAGCCAGGGACAGGGGTACACACCATATATTTT. It encodes CASSQPGTGVHTIYF.

The V gene is TRBV5-1, the J gene TRBJ2-7, with D tentatively TRBD1 (6 bases). Germline assignment: CDR1 SGHRS and CDR2 YFSETQ. This CDR3 has 14 amino acids. V dropped 7 bases and J dropped 2 bases, with 16 bases sitting between them. The CDR3 bases are TGCGCCAGCCCCTATGGGACATTCCCCTACGAGCAGTACTTC. Its translation: CASPYGTFPYEQYF.

To note about this clone: Compared with germline, one end of the junction differs, possibly owing to a read error. The V and J genes are TRBV3-1 (or the pseudogene TRBV3-2) and TRBJ2-2; TRBD2 might be the D (5 bases). From germline, CDR1 is LGHDT and CDR2 YNNKEL (reference sequence). The CDR3 consists of 14 residues. CDR3 region: CASSSHGNAGELFF. CDR3 bases: TGTGCCAGCAGCAGTCACGGGAACGCCGGGGAGCTGTTTTTT.

The V call is TRBV27, the J call TRBJ2-7; D is unclear. This CDR3 comprises 13 residues. Deletions cut 1 base from V and 4 bases from J, with 8 bases between. Germline V gene data show CDR1 as MNHEY and CDR2 as SMNVEV (reference sequence). The CDR3 DNA sequence: TGTGCCAGCAGTTTATACAGTAGATACGAGCAGTACTTC. It is translated as CASSLYSRYEQYF.

The chain couples TRBV5-1 to TRBJ1-1; 8 bases line up with TRBD1. CDR1 SGHRS and CDR2 YFSETQ come from the germline V gene. This CDR3 has 16 amino acids. Trimming cost V 5 bases and J 2 bases; bases outside gene matches: 11. The CDR3 DNA sequence: TGCGCCAGCAGAACCGGGACAGGCACCAGAAACACTGAAGCTTTCTTT. Encoded protein: CASRTGTGTRNTEAFF.

V is TRBV27 and J is TRBJ1-1, with D possibly matching TRBD1 (5 bases). V lost 6 bases to trimming and J lost 7 bases, with 27 bases between them. From germline, CDR1 is MNHEY and CDR2 SMNVEV (reference sequence). This CDR3 contains 17 residues. The CDR3 region has the DNA TGTGCCAGCAGACGAACAGGCTCCCTCTTTTCGGCAATTGAAGCTTTCTTT. It codes for CASRRTGSLFSAIEAFF.

The gene calls are TRBV20-1 and TRBJ1-2, with a weak D call TRBD1 (5 bases). CDR3 length: 11 residues. Germline CDR1 and CDR2: DFQATT and SNEGSKA (reference sequence). The ends were cut back, 1 base at V and 8 bases at J, with 8 bases in the middle. The CDR3 sequence: CSARGSGGYTF. CDR3 nucleotide sequence: TGCAGTGCTAGAGGCTCAGGGGGCTACACCTTC.

This rearrangement joins TRBV7-2 to TRBJ1-1; 7 bases agree with TRBD1. The CDR3 covers 13 residues. Germline V gene lookup returns CDR1 SGHTA and CDR2 FQGNSA. J was trimmed by 1 base and V by 10 bases; bases with no gene match: 6. This chain's CDR3 is CATRQGTNTEAFF. Written as DNA, the CDR3 is TGTGCCACCCGACAGGGAACGAACACTGAAGCTTTCTTT.

The chain combines TRBV9 with TRBJ2-1; 7 bases are a match to TRBD2. With 2 bases clipped from V and 10 bases from J, the junction kept 12 bases outside the gene matches. The CDR3 runs to 15 residues. Germline assignment: CDR1 SGDLS and CDR2 YYNGEE. CDR3 protein: CASSVNVGGSREQFF. The CDR3 region has the DNA TGTGCCAGCAGCGTTAATGTGGGAGGGTCAAGAGAGCAGTTCTTC.

The sample holds one count of this clone. J is TRBJ1-1 and V is TRBV7-9, with D hard to call. Trimming removed 5 bases at V and 1 base at J, with 8 bases between. This CDR3 spans 13 amino acids. Germline CDR1 is SEHNR and CDR2 is FQNEAQ (reference sequence). CDR3 sequence (DNA): TGTGCCAGCAGCCCCGTACAGAACACTGAAGCTTTCTTT. Amino acids: CASSPVQNTEAFF.